This paragraph reports one TCR beta chain. The target antigen is unknown. This sample was taken from a study of regulatory T cells in long-lasting Graves disease. Regarding the study as a whole: Persistent patients had a count of shared public clonotypes (around 2,500) that exceeded that of new patients (around 970). Compared with new cases, persistent Graves' patients showed reduced TCR diversity.

CDR3 size: 17 residues. The junction had 11 bases not matched to a gene; V was cut back by 0 bases and J by 8 bases. The germline CDR1 and CDR2 sequences are SGHTA and FQGNSA. The TCR library used RNA extracted from PBMCs. Patients with Graves' disease were diagnosed by American Thyroid Association guidelines. Via MiXCR, TCRdb re-called the reads, giving one row per CDR3 protein. The sample consists of roughly 1,600 distinct CDR3 sequences, roughly four fifths of them appearing once. This sequence originates from a young woman with Graves disease. The V gene is TRBV7-2, the J gene TRBJ2-1; 9 bases match TRBD1. This specimen consisted of peripheral blood mononuclear cells (PBMCs), obtained with antithyroid drug treatment, in newly diagnosed or persistent Graves disease (not recorded which). The CDR3 sequence: CASSLALPDRGRDEQFF. DNA of the CDR3: TGTGCCAGCAGCTTAGCGCTTCCGGACAGGGGACGGGATGAGCAGTTCTTC.